Listed below are T cell receptor beta chains from one sample, sequenced in a study of blood T cell repertoires in COVID-19. Measured with immunoSEQ multiplex PCR; TCRdb has only the in-frame clones, and not every one. The sample carries more than 85,000 clones, around 90% recorded once. The specimen sequenced was peripheral blood. These receptors all come from a man aged 45-60 years with COVID-19, enrolled during active disease. Both conserved end residues are part of each CDR3. The D gene is left open where the match is weak. Size is stated for part of the rows, as once, few or many counts, or as a class when the clone is expanded.

V gene	J gene	CDR3 length	D gene	clone size	CDR3 DNA	CDR3 protein
TRBV4-1	TRBJ2-3	16	TRBD2	-	TGCGCCAGCAGCCAAGAAGGTGCGGGGGGAACAGATACGCAGTATTTT	CASSQEGAGGTDTQYF
TRBV5-1	TRBJ1-2	15	TRBD1	-	TGCGCCAGCAACACAAGACCGGGACAGGGGAATGGCTACACCTTC	CASNTRPGQGNGYTF
TRBV4-2	TRBJ1-1	12	-	-	TGTGCCAGCAGCCAAGTTGGCAGTGAAGCTTTCTTT	CASSQVGSEAFF
TRBV3-1/TRBV3-2	TRBJ1-2	15	-	-	TGTGCCAGCAGCCAAACGGACGGACAAAACTATGGCTACACCTTC	CASSQTDGQNYGYTF
TRBV4-1	TRBJ1-2	17	TRBD1	-	TGCGCCAGCAGCCACATTCCCTTGGACAGGGGGCTACATGGCTACACCTTC	CASSHIPLDRGLHGYTF
TRBV5-5	TRBJ1-3	17	-	-	TGTGCCAGCAGCTTGCTCTTCCCGGGACTAGCTGGAAACACCATATATTTT	CASSLLFPGLAGNTIYF
TRBV4-1	TRBJ1-5	15	-	-	TGCGCCAGCAGCCCAACAGGGATGGCCAATCAGCCCCAGCATTTT	CASSPTGMANQPQHF
TRBV7-2	TRBJ1-2	14	-	-	TGTGCCAGCAGTAGTGGTAGGGGTAACTATGGCTACACCTTC	CASSSGRGNYGYTF
TRBV19	TRBJ1-2	15	TRBD1	-	TGTGCCAGTAGTGCCTACGGGACAGAAAACTATGGCTACACCTTC	CASSAYGTENYGYTF
TRBV9	TRBJ1-1	16	TRBD1	few	TGTGCCAGCAGCCCTACCTGGGACAGGCGGAACACTGAAGCTTTCTTT	CASSPTWDRRNTEAFF
TRBV9	TRBJ1-6	16	-	-	TGTGCCAGCAGCGCCACGGGGAATGCCTATAATTCACCCCTCCACTTT	CASSATGNAYNSPLHF
TRBV30	TRBJ2-6	17	TRBD1	-	TGTGCCTGGAGTAGAGGACAGGGGTTTGCTGGGGCCAACGTCCTGACTTTC	CAWSRGQGFAGANVLTF
TRBV4-2	TRBJ1-2	16	-	-	TGTGCCAGCAGCCAAGGTACGGGGGGAGACGGAGATGGCTACACCTTC	CASSQGTGGDGDGYTF
TRBV20-1	TRBJ1-6	11	-	-	TGCAGTGCTAGAGCCGGTTCACCCCTCCACTTT	CSARAGSPLHF
TRBV19	TRBJ1-4	14	TRBD1	-	TGTGCCAGTAGGGACAGGTTCGGGACTCAAAAACTGTTTTTT	CASRDRFGTQKLFF
TRBV14	TRBJ1-1	15	-	-	TGTGCCAGCAGCCAAGGATTGGGGGGTTACACTGAAGCTTTCTTT	CASSQGLGGYTEAFF
TRBV7-9	TRBJ2-7	15	TRBD1	once	TGTGCCAGCAGCTTGGCCGGGACAGGGACTTACGAGCAGTACTTC	CASSLAGTGTYEQYF
TRBV9	TRBJ1-2	14	TRBD1	-	TGTGCCAGCAGCCCGGAGACAGGGCCATATGGCTACACCTTC	CASSPETGPYGYTF
TRBV5-1	TRBJ1-5	15	TRBD1	-	TGCGCCAGCAGCCCCGGGACAGGGGGCTTCCAGCCCCAGCATTTT	CASSPGTGGFQPQHF
TRBV7-8	TRBJ2-7	13	-	-	TGTGCCAGCAGCTTCGGGTCTCCCTACGAGCAGTACTTC	CASSFGSPYEQYF
TRBV7-9	TRBJ1-3	16	-	-	TGTGCCAGCAGCCCACCCGGGCAGGGCTCTGGAAACACCATATATTTT	CASSPPGQGSGNTIYF
TRBV6-5	TRBJ2-2	14	-	-	TGTGCCAGCAGTCCTCAGGGTAGAACCGGGGAGCTGTTTTTT	CASSPQGRTGELFF
TRBV13	TRBJ2-2	17	-	-	TGTGCCAGCACCCGACAGCTCCGGAGAGTTAACACCGGGGAGCTGTTTTTT	CASTRQLRRVNTGELFF
TRBV11-2	TRBJ2-2	15	-	-	TGTGCCAGCAGCCAAACAGGTACCACGACCGGGGAGCTGTTTTTT	CASSQTGTTTGELFF
TRBV12-3/TRBV12-4	TRBJ2-7	13	-	-	TGTGCCAGCAGTTTACCTCCTAACTACGAGCAGTACTTC	CASSLPPNYEQYF
TRBV27	TRBJ1-1	13	-	-	TGTGCCAGCAGCTGGGGACAAAACACTGAAGCTTTCTTT	CASSWGQNTEAFF
TRBV10-3	TRBJ2-2	17	TRBD1	-	TGTGCCATCAGTGAGAAGGGGACAGGGGGCAATACCGGGGAGCTGTTTTTT	CAISEKGTGGNTGELFF
TRBV12-3/TRBV12-4	TRBJ1-6	13	-	-	TGTGCCAGCAGTTTGTACAGTAATTCACCCCTCCACTTT	CASSLYSNSPLHF
TRBV19	TRBJ1-3	15	-	-	TGTGCCAGTAGTATCAGAGGACTCTCTGGAAACACCATATATTTT	CASSIRGLSGNTIYF
TRBV19	TRBJ2-3	17	-	-	TGTGCCAGTAGTATAGCCGTCTCCTTTACTAGCACAGATACGCAGTATTTT	CASSIAVSFTSTDTQYF
TRBV18	TRBJ2-7	14	-	-	TGTGCCAGCTCCCAGGGGCCAAACGGGTACGAGCAGTACTTC	CASSQGPNGYEQYF
TRBV9	TRBJ2-7	16	TRBD2	-	TGTGCCAGCAGTGCCGGACTAGCGGGGGGTTCGTACGAGCAGTACTTC	CASSAGLAGGSYEQYF
TRBV30	TRBJ2-2	17	TRBD2	-	TGTGCTCGGAGGCGACTAGCGGGGGCCGCGAACACCGGGGAGCTGTTTTTT	CARRRLAGAANTGELFF
TRBV5-6	TRBJ2-1	15	-	-	TGTGCCAGCAGCTTGGACCCAGGAGGGTCCAATGAGCAGTTCTTC	CASSLDPGGSNEQFF
TRBV6-6	TRBJ1-2	12	TRBD1	-	TGTGCCAGCAGTCCCGGACAGGTCGGCTACACCTTC	CASSPGQVGYTF
TRBV6-2/TRBV6-3	TRBJ1-4	15	TRBD1	-	TGTGCCAGCAGTTACCCACAGGGGACGGGCGAAAAACTGTTTTTT	CASSYPQGTGEKLFF
TRBV7-9	TRBJ2-2	19	-	-	TGTGCCAGCAACCATTACGAATTTGCAAGCGGCCCATTCAGGAGGGAGCTGTTTTTT	CASNHYEFASGPFRRELFF
TRBV5-1	TRBJ2-5	15	TRBD2	once	TGCGCCAGCAGCGGGGGGGACCCGGAGGCAGAGACCCAGTACTTC	CASSGGDPEAETQYF
TRBV6-5	TRBJ1-2	13	TRBD1	-	TGTGCCAGCCGACCGACAGGGTCGGGCGGCTACACCTTC	CASRPTGSGGYTF
TRBV7-2	TRBJ2-1	13	-	-	TGTGCCAGCAGCGCGCAGGGGTGGAATGAGCAGTTCTTC	CASSAQGWNEQFF